The 17 T cell receptor beta chains given below trace back to one sample, sequenced in a study of immune evolution from preneoplasia to lung adenocarcinoma. Profiling relied on immunoSEQ multiplex PCR, and the TCRdb table lists in-frame clones only, not all of them. The repertoire includes 6,000 to 7,500 clones, roughly 77% of them detected once, and 7.5% to 9.5% sits in the top ten. The sample comprised FFPE minimally invasive lung adenocarcinoma tissue. These receptors originate from a person aged 70 to 80 with lung adenocarcinoma.

The gene calls are TRBV5-1 and TRBJ1-4; maybe TRBD1 (6 bases). This CDR3 is 14 amino acids long. CDR1 SGHRS and CDR2 YFSETQ come from the germline V gene. V dropped 0 bases and J dropped 5 bases, with 8 bases sitting between them. The CDR3 region has the DNA TGCGCCAGCAGCTTGGCGCAGGGGAATGAAAAACTGTTTTTT. The encoded protein is CASSLAQGNEKLFF. The full variable domain, with the rest looked up from reference TRBV5-1 and TRBJ1-4, is KAGVTQTPRYLIKTRGQQVTLSCSPISGHRSVSWYQQTPGQGLQFLFEYFSETQRNKGNFPGRFSGRQFSNSRSEMNVSTLELGDSALYLCASSLAQGNEKLFFGSGTQLSVL.

This clone showed up just a few times. J is TRBJ2-1 and V is TRBV19; no clear D gene. V lost 3 bases to trimming and J lost 5 bases, with 11 bases between them. The CDR3 runs 14 residues. The V gene's germline CDR1 is LNHDA and CDR2 SQIVND (reference sequence). The CDR3: CASSIRVSNNEQFF. The CDR3 DNA sequence: TGTGCCAGTAGTATCCGGGTTTCCAACAATGAGCAGTTCTTC.

This clone was seen a handful of times. The genes are TRBV19 and TRBJ2-3; 8 nucleotides align to TRBD1. Trimming at V came to 10 bases and at J to 1 base, leaving 7 bases not matched to a gene. CDR3 length: 14 amino acids. Per the germline V gene, CDR1 is LNHDA and CDR2 is SQIVND (reference sequence). The CDR3 coding sequence is TGTGCCACATGGACAGGGCAGGGCACAGATACGCAGTATTTT. Amino acids: CATWTGQGTDTQYF. Full variable domain (outside the CDR3, taken from reference TRBV19 and TRBJ2-3): DGGITQSPKYLFRKEGQNVTLSCEQNLNHDAMYWYRQDPGQGLRLIYYSQIVNDFQKGDIAEGYSVSREKKESFPLTVTSAQKNPTAFYLCATWTGQGTDTQYFGPGTRLTVL.

This chain links TRBV27 with TRBJ1-3; D ambiguous. The CDR3 contains 15 residues. Germline assignment: CDR1 MNHEY and CDR2 SMNVEV (reference sequence). V was cut by 8 bases and J by 8 bases, with 22 bases left in between. CDR3 bases: TGTGCCAGCGCCCGCGGAGGGTTTTCCAGTGACACCATATATTTT. Its protein product is CASARGGFSSDTIYF.

The chain links TRBV6-5 to TRBJ2-6; D unclear. The CDR3 has 15 residues. The germline CDR1 and CDR2 sequences are MNHEY and SVGAGI. Deletions cut 5 bases from V and 0 bases from J, with 8 bases between. Here the CDR3 reads CASSLTLSGANVLTF. CDR3 in DNA: TGTGCCAGCAGTCTCACTCTCTCTGGGGCCAACGTCCTGACTTTC.

The V gene is TRBV7-3, the J gene TRBJ2-1, with D perhaps TRBD1 or TRBD2 (5 bases each). Trimming took 3 bases from V and 2 from J, leaving 11 bases between them. The germline V gene encodes CDR1 SGHTA and CDR2 FQGTGA. This CDR3 comprises 15 residues. The CDR3 loop reads CASSFSGTTYNEQFF. The CDR3 DNA reads TGTGCCAGCAGCTTCTCCGGGACGACCTACAATGAGCAGTTCTTC.

This rearrangement joins TRBV5-6 to TRBJ1-4; the D is unclear. V lost 0 bases, J lost 8 bases, and 2 bases lay in between. Germline loops: CDR1 SGHDT, CDR2 YYEEEE. The CDR3 sequence is 11 residues long. The CDR3 protein is CASSLDEKLFF. For the CDR3, the DNA is TGTGCCAGCAGCTTGGACGAAAAACTGTTTTTT.

This chain joins TRBV2 and TRBJ1-3; perhaps TRBD1 as D (5 bases). Trimming took off 6 bases at V and 0 bases at J, with 9 bases between the two ends. The CDR3 is 14 residues long. The germline CDR1 and CDR2 sequences are SNHLY and FYNNEI. Here the CDR3 reads CASSLTASGNTIYF. Written as DNA, the CDR3 is TGTGCCAGCAGCCTGACAGCCTCTGGAAACACCATATATTTT.

The gene calls are TRBV7-9 and TRBJ2-3; D is perhaps TRBD2 (5 bases). The V end was cut by 1 base, the J end by 5 bases, with 10 bases between. Germline V gene sequence: CDR1 SEHNR, CDR2 FQNEAQ (reference sequence). This CDR3 is 14 amino acids long. As DNA, the CDR3 is TGTGCCAGCAGCTTAGTCGGGGTGGGAGATACGCAGTATTTT. It is translated as CASSLVGVGDTQYF.

The chain joins TRBV5-6 to TRBJ2-3; a weak D match, TRBD2 (6 bases). The CDR3 is 13 amino acids. From germline, CDR1 is SGHDT and CDR2 YYEEEE. Trimming stripped 4 bases from V and 2 bases from J, with 8 bases between. As DNA, the CDR3 is TGTGCCAGCAGCATGGACTACACAGATACGCAGTATTTT. This codes for CASSMDYTDTQYF. Using reference TRBV5-6 and TRBJ2-3 for the parts outside the CDR3, the full variable domain is DAGVTQSPTHLIKTRGQQVTLRCSPKSGHDTVSWYQQALGQGPQFIFQYYEEEERQRGNFPDRFSGHQFPNYSSELNVNALLLGDSALYLCASSMDYTDTQYFGPGTRLTVL.

The chain uses TRBV6-5 and TRBJ2-7; no clear D gene. The CDR3 is 13 amino acids. V lost 1 base to trimming and J lost 4 bases, with 8 bases between them. Per germline, CDR1 MNHEY and CDR2 SVGAGI. DNA of the CDR3: TGTGCCAGCAGTTACTACCCCCAATACGAGCAGTACTTC. It encodes CASSYYPQYEQYF.

The V and J genes are TRBV6-1 and TRBJ2-3, with D maybe TRBD2 (7 bases). This CDR3 is 19 amino acids long. Per germline, CDR1 MNHNS and CDR2 SASEGT. V dropped 3 bases and J dropped 4 bases, with 26 bases sitting between them. This chain's CDR3 is CASSDLGAPVSGNPDTQYF. The CDR3 DNA is TGTGCCAGCAGTGACCTGGGGGCGCCTGTGAGCGGGAATCCAGATACGCAGTATTTT.

The chain combines TRBV10-3 with TRBJ1-1, with a possible D match to TRBD1 (6 bases). With 3 bases removed from V and 8 bases from J, the gap between germline ends came to 19 bases. Germline values: CDR1 ENHRY, CDR2 SYGVKD. The CDR3 sequence is 15 residues long. The CDR3 protein is CAISDARGEQGEAFF. CDR3 bases: TGTGCCATCAGTGACGCGCGGGGTGAACAGGGCGAAGCTTTCTTT.

This rearrangement joins TRBV6-6 to TRBJ1-1; TRBD1 is a possible D gene (6 bases). This CDR3 spans 14 amino acids. The germline V gene encodes CDR1 MNHNY and CDR2 SVGAGI (reference sequence). V was shortened by 2 bases and J by 7 bases, with 14 bases between the two germline ends. DNA for the CDR3: TGTGCCAGCAGTTACACAGTAGGGGGGGATGAAGCTTTCTTT. It specifies CASSYTVGGDEAFF.

This chain uses TRBV7-9 with TRBJ2-7; 7 bases fit TRBD1. Germline loops: CDR1 SEHNR, CDR2 FQNEAQ (reference sequence). This CDR3 region has 15 residues. Unmatched junction bases numbered 3, after V lost 1 base and J lost 0 bases. In DNA form, the CDR3 reads TGTGCCAGCAGCTTAGGGACAGGTAGCTCCTACGAGCAGTACTTC. It specifies CASSLGTGSSYEQYF. The full variable domain, completed using reference TRBV7-9 and TRBJ2-7, is DTGVSQNPRHKITKRGQNVTFRCDPISEHNRLYWYRQTLGQGPEFLTYFQNEAQLEKSRLLSDRFSAERPKGSFSTLEIQRTEQGDSAMYLCASSLGTGSSYEQYFGPGTRLTVT.

The genes are TRBV7-2 and TRBJ2-5, with unresolved D. Germline V gives CDR1 SGHTA, CDR2 FQGNSA. V shed 8 bases and J shed 5 bases, with 3 bases lying between them. The CDR3 is made up of 9 amino acids. CDR3 in amino acids: CASGETQYF. The CDR3 DNA reads as TGTGCCAGCGGGGAGACCCAGTACTTC.

The V gene is TRBV7-2, the J gene TRBJ2-7; 8 bases are shared with TRBD1. There are 15 residues in the CDR3. V lost 3 bases to trimming and J lost 4 bases; unmatched junction nucleotides: 8. The germline V gene encodes CDR1 SGHTA and CDR2 FQGNSA. This CDR3 is CASSLIRDRQYEQYF. In DNA form, the CDR3 reads TGTGCCAGCAGCTTGATCCGGGACAGGCAATACGAGCAGTACTTC.